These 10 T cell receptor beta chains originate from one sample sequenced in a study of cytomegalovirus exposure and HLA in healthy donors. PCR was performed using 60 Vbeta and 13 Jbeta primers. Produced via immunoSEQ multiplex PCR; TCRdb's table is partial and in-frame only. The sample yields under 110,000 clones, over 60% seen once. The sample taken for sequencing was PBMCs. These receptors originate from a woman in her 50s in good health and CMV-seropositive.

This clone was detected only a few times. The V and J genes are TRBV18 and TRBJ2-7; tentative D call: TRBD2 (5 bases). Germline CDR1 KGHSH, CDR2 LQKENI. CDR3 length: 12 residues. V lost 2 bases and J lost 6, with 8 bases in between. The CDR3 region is CASSPTSSEQYF. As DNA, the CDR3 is TGTGCCAGCTCACCAACTAGTTCCGAGCAGTACTTC.

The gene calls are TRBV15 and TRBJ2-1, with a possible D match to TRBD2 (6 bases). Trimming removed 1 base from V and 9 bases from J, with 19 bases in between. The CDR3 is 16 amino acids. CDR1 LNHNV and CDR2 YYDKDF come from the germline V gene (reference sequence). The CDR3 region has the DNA TGTGCCACCAGCAGAGGACCGTCGGCGGGGCCTAGTGAGCAGTTCTTC. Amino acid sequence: CATSRGPSAGPSEQFF.

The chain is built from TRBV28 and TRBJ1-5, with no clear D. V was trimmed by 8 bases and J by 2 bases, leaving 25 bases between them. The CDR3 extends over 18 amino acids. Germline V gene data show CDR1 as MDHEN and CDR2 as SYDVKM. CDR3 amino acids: CASASGERGVWGNQPQHF. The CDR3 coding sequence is TGTGCCAGCGCGTCCGGGGAGCGGGGTGTATGGGGCAATCAGCCCCAGCATTTT.

CDR3 nucleotides: TGTGCCAGTAGTCCCAAGGCGGGGGGACTTCAAGAGACCCAGTACTTC. Translating it yields CASSPKAGGLQETQYF. The V and J genes are TRBV19 and TRBJ2-5; 8 nucleotides line up with TRBD2. The V gene's germline CDR1 is LNHDA and CDR2 SQIVND (reference sequence). V was pared by 5 bases and J by 2 bases, with 10 bases of the junction left unmatched. This CDR3 comprises 16 residues.

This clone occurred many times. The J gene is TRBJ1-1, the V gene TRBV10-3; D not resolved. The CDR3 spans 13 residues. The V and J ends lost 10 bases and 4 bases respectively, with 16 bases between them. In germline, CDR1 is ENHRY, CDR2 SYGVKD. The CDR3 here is CATTGRTGTEAFF. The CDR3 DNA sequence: TGTGCCACAACCGGGAGAACGGGCACTGAAGCTTTCTTT.

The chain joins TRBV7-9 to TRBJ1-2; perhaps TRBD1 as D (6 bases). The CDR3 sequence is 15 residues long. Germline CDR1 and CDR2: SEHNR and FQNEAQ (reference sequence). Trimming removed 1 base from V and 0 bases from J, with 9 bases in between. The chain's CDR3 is CASSLGTGTNYGYTF. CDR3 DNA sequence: TGTGCCAGCAGCTTAGGAACAGGGACTAACTATGGCTACACCTTC.

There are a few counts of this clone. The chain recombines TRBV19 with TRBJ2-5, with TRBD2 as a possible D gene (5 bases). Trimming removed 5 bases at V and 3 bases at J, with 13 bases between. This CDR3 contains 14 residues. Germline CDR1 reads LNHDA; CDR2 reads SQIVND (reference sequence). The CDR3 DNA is TGTGCCAGTAGTCCCCGGACGAGGGAAGAGACCCAGTACTTC. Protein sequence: CASSPRTREETQYF.

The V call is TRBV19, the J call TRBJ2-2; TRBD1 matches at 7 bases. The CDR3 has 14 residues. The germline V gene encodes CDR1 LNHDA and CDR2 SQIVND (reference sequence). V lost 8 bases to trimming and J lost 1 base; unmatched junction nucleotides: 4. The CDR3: CASLGQMNTGELFF. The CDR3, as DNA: TGTGCCAGTTTGGGACAGATGAACACCGGGGAGCTGTTTTTT.

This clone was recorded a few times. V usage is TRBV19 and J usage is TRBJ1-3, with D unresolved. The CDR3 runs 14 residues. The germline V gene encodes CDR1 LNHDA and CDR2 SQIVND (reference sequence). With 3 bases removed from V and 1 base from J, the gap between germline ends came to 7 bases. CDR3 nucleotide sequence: TGTGCCAGTAGTATGGGCGCTTCTGGAAACACCATATATTTT. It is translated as CASSMGASGNTIYF.

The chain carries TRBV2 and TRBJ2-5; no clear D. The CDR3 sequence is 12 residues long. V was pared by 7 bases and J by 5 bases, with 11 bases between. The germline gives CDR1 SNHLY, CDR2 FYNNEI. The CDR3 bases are TGTGCCAGCACCACCGCCGGGGAGACCCAGTACTTC. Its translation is CASTTAGETQYF.